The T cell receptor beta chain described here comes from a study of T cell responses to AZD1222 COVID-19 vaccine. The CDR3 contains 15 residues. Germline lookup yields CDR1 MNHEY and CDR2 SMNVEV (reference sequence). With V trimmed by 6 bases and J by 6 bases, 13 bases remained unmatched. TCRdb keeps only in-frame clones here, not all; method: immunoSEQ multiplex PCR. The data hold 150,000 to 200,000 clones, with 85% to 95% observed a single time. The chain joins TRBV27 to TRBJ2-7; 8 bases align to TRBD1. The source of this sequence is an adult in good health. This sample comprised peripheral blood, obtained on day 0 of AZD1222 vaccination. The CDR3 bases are TGTGCCAGCAGCTTCAACAGGGGGTACGGAAGCGAGCAGTACTTC. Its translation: CASSFNRGYGSEQYF.